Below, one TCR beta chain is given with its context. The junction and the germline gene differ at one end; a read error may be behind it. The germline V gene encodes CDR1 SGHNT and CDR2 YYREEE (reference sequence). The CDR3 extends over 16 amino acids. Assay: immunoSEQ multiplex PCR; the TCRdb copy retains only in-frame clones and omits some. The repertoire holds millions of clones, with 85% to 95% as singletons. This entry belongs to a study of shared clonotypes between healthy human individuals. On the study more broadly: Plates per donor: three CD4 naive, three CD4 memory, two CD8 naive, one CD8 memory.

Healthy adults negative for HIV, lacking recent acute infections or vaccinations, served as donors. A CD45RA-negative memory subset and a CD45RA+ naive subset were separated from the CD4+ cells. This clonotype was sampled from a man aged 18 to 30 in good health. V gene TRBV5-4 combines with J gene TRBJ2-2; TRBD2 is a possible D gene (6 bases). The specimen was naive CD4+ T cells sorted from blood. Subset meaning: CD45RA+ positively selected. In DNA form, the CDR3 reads TGTGCCAGCAGCGGGACTGGCGGGCCGAACACCGGGGGGCTGTTTTTT. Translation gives CASSGTGGPNTGGLFF.